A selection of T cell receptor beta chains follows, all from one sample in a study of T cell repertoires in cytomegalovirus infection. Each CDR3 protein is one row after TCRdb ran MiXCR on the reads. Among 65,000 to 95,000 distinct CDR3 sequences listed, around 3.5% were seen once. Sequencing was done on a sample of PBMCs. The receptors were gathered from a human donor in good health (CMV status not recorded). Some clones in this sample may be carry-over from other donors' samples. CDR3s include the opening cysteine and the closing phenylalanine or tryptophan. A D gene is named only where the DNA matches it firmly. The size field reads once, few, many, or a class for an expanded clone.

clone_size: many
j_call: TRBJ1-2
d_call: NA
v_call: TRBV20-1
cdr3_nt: TGCAGTGCTAGTGGGCCAAACTATGGCTACACCTTC
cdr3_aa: CSASGPNYGYTF

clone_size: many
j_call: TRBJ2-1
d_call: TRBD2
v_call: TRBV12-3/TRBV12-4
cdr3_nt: TGTGCCAGCAGTTTCTCCGGACTAGCGGGGGGGGTAAATGAGCAGTTCTTC
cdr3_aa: CASSFSGLAGGVNEQFF

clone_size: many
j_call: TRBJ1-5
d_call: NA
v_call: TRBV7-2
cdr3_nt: TGTGCCAGCAGCTTAGCGCCAGGGGGCAATCAGCCCCAGCATTTT
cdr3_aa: CASSLAPGGNQPQHF

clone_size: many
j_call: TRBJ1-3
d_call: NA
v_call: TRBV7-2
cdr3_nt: TGTGCCAGCAGCTTAGGAGGGACTGGAAACACCATATATTTT
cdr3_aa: CASSLGGTGNTIYF

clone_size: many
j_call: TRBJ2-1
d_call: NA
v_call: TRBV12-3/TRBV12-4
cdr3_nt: TGTGCCAGCAGTTTCCGGCTGAATGAGCAGTTCTTC
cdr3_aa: CASSFRLNEQFF

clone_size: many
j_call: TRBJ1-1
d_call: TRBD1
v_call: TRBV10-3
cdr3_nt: TGTGCCATCACCGGGACAGGGCGGCGTGAAGCTTTCTTT
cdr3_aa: CAITGTGRREAFF

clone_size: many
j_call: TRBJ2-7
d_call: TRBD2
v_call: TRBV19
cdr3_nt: TGTGCCAGTAGTATAGTGTCGGGGGGCTCCTACGAGCAGTACTTC
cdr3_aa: CASSIVSGGSYEQYF

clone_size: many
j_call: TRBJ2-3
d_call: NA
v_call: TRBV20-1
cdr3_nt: TGCAGTGCTAGAGATTCGCGGCGGCTACGGACAGATACGCAGTATTTT
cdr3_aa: CSARDSRRLRTDTQYF

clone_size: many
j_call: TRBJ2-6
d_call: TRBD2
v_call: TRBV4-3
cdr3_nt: TGCGCCAGCAGTCAAGTCGGGGGGGGCTCTGGGGCCAACGTCCTGACTTTC
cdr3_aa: CASSQVGGGSGANVLTF

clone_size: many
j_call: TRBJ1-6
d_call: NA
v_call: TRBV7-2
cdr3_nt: TGTGCCAGCAGCCGAGTCCGGGACGGAGGGTCACCCCTCCACTTT
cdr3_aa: CASSRVRDGGSPLHF

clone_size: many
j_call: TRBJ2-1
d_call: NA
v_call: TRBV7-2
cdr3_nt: TGTGCCAGCAGCTTAAATCCGGGCCATGAGCAGTTCTTC
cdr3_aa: CASSLNPGHEQFF

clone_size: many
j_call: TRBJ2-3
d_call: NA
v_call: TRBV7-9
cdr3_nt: TGTGCCAGCAGGACGGACTACCTCACAGATACGCAGTATTTT
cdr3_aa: CASRTDYLTDTQYF

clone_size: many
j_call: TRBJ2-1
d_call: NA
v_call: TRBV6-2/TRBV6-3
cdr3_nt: TGTGCCAGCAGTTACTCGAAGTCGGGTCAGCTGGCCTACAATGAGCAGTTCTTC
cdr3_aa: CASSYSKSGQLAYNEQFF

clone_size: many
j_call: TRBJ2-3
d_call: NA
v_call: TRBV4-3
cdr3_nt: TGCGCCAGCAGCCTAGGCGCCCTTAGCACAGATACGCAGTATTTT
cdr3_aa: CASSLGALSTDTQYF

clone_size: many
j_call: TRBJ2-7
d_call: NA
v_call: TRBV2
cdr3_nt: TGTGCCAGCATTCCCCGGGACCGGCCCCACGAGCAGTACTTC
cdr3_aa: CASIPRDRPHEQYF

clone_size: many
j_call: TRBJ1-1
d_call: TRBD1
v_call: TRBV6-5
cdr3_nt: TGTGCCAGCAGTTACTCTCCGGACAGGGTATTTCCTGAAGCTTTCTTT
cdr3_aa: CASSYSPDRVFPEAFF

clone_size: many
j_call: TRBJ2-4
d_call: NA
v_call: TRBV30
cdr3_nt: TGTGCCTGGAGTGTGGGGAGAATGGAGCTTATGGCCAAAAACATTCAGTACTTC
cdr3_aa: CAWSVGRMELMAKNIQYF

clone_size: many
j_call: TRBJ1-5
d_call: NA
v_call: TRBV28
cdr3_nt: TGTGCCAGCAGTCCCCGGTGGGCGGGTCAGCCCCAGCATTTT
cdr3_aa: CASSPRWAGQPQHF

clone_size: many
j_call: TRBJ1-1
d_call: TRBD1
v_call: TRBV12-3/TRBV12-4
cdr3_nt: TGTGCCAGCACCTGGACAGGGGGCGCGTACACTGAAGCTTTCTTT
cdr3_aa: CASTWTGGAYTEAFF

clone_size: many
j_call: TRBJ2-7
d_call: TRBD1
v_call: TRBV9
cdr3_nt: TGTGCCAGCAGCGAGGGGGACAGATCCTACGAGCAGTACTTC
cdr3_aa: CASSEGDRSYEQYF

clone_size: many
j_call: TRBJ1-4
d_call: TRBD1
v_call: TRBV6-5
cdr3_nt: TGTGCCAGCAGTTACCGTCGGACAGGGTTCCCTCCGAAACTGTTTTTT
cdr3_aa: CASSYRRTGFPPKLFF

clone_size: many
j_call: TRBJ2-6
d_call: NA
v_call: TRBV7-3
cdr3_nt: TGTGCCAGCAGCTCCTCAGGTTTCCCCGTCCTGACTTTC
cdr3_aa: CASSSSGFPVLTF

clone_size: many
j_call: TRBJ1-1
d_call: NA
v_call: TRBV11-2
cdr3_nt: TGTGCCAGCAGCTTCGGGGACGGCAACACTGAAGCTTTCTTT
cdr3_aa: CASSFGDGNTEAFF

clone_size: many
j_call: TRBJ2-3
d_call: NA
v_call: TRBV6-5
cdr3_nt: TGTGCCAGCACCCTAGGGGGGAGAAGCACAGATACGCAGTATTTT
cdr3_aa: CASTLGGRSTDTQYF

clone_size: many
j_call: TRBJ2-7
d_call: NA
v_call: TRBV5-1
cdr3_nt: TGCGCCAGCAGCTTGGCCGGAGGGGTAATTTACGAGCAGTACTTC
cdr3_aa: CASSLAGGVIYEQYF

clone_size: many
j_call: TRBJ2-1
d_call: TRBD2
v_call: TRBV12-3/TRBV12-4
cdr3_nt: TGTGCCAGCAGTTTAAAGGGAGGGATAGTCAATGAGCAGTTCTTC
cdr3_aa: CASSLKGGIVNEQFF

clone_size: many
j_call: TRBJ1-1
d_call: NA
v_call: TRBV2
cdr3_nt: TGTGCCAGCGACAGGTTCATGAACACTGAAGCTTTCTTT
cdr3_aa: CASDRFMNTEAFF

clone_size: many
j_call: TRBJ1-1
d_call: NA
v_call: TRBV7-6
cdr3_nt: TGTGCCAGCAGCCCAGCCGAATTTGACAGCGTGGTTGCCCCCACCGGTGAAGCTTTCTTT
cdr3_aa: CASSPAEFDSVVAPTGEAFF

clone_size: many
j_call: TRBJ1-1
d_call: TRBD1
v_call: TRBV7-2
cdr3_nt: TGTGCCAGCAGTCGAGCGCCGACAGGGCTGAACACTGAAGCTTTCTTT
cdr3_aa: CASSRAPTGLNTEAFF

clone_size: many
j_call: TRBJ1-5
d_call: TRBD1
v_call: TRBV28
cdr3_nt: TGTGCCAGCAGTTTAGTCGGTACAGGGGGGAACAAGCCCCAGCATTTT
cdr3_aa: CASSLVGTGGNKPQHF

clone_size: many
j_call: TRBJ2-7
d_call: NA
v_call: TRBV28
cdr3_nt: TGTGCCAGCAGCCAATACAGACGGGACCGACGTAGGGTCTTTGACTACGAGCAGTACTTC
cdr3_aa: CASSQYRRDRRRVFDYEQYF

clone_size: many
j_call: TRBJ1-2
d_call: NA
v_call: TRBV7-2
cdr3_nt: TGTGCCAGCAGTTACGCCGCGGGCAGTTACTATGGCTACACCTTC
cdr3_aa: CASSYAAGSYYGYTF

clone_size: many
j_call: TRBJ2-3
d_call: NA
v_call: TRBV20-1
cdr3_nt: TGCAGTGCTTCGGACAGCACAGATACGCAGTATTTT
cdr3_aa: CSASDSTDTQYF

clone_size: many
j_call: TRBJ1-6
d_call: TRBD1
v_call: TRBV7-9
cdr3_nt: TGTGCCAGCAGCTCTTCGGGACAGGGACAGCCACCCCTCCACTTT
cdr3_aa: CASSSSGQGQPPLHF

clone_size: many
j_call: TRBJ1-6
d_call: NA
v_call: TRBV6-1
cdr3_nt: TGTGCCAGCAGGGCGGGAGGGAACTATAATTCACCCCTCCACTTT
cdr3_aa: CASRAGGNYNSPLHF

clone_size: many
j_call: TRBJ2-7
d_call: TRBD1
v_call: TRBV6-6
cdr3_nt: TGTGCCAGCAGTTACGGGACAGGGGGCTACGAGCAGTACTTC
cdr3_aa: CASSYGTGGYEQYF

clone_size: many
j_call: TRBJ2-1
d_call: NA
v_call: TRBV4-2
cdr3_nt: TGTGCCAGCAGCTTGGGGGGCACGGGCGGTCCCTACAATGAGCAGTTCTTC
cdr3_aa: CASSLGGTGGPYNEQFF

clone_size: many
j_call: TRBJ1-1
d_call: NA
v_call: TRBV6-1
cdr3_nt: TGTGCCAGCAGGGTACGAAACACTGAAGCTTTCTTT
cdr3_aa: CASRVRNTEAFF

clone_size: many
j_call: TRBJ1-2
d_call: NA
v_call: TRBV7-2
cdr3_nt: TGTGCCAGCAGCTCCGCCCGGGATCGGGGCTACACCTTC
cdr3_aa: CASSSARDRGYTF

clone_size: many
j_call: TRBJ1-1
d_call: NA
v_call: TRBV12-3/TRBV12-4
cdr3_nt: TGTGCCAGCAGTCCTGCAGGGTCAGGAATGAACACTGAAGCTTTCTTT
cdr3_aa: CASSPAGSGMNTEAFF

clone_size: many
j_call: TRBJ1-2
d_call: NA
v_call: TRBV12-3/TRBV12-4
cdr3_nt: TGTGCCAGCACGTTCGGGCGTAACTATGGCTACACCTTC
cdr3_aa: CASTFGRNYGYTF

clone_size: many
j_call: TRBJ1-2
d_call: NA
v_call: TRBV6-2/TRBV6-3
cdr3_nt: TGTGCCAGCAGAACTTCGGACAGCTCGGGCTACACCTTC
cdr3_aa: CASRTSDSSGYTF

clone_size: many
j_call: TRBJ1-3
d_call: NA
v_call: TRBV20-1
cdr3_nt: TGCAGTGCTTCCGACGGGACCTACTTTAACTCTGGAAACACCATATATTTT
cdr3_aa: CSASDGTYFNSGNTIYF

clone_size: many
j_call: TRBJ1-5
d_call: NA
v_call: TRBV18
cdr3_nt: TGTGCCAGCCAGGGTGAAAGGGGCAATCAGCCCCAGCATTTT
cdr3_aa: CASQGERGNQPQHF

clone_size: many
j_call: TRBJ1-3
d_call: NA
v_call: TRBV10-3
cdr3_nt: TGTGCCATCAGTGAGGGCCAGATTGGAAACACCATATATTTT
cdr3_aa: CAISEGQIGNTIYF

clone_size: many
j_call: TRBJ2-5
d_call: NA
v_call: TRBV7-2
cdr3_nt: TGTGCCAGCAGCTTAGGATGGCAGGGGAGAGAGACCCAGTACTTC
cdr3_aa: CASSLGWQGRETQYF